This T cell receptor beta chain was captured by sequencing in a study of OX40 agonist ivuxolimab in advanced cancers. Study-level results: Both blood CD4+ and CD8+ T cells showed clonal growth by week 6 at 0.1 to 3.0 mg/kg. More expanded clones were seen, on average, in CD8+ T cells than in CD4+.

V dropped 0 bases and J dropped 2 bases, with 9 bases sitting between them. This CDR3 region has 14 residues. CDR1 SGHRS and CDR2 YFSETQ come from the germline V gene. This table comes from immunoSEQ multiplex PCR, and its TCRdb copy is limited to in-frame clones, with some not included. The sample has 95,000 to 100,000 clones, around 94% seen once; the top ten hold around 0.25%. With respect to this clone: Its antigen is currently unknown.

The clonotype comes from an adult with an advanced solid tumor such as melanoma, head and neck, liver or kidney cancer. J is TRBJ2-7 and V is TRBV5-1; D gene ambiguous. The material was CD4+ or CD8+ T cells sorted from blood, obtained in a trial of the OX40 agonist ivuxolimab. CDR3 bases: TGCGCCAGCAGCTTGGAACCCCGGACCTACGAGCAGTACTTC. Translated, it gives CASSLEPRTYEQYF.